The clone carrying this TCR beta chain was seen more than once but under ten times. Its target is not known. Trimming took off 0 bases at V and 8 bases at J, with 12 bases between the two ends. There are 14 residues in the CDR3. The germline CDR1 and CDR2 sequences are SGDLS and YYNGEE. TCR beta libraries were prepared from cDNA with unique molecular identifiers. One entry per CDR3 protein, called by TCRdb with MiXCR from the PCR reads. Of roughly 400,000 distinct CDR3 sequences in the sample, approximately 38% were seen once. The sample comes from a study of post-analysis software for immune sequencing data. General study points: With TRBV5-6, TRBV5-1 and TRBV20-1 included, roughly five TRBV segments were more frequent in patients than in controls.

This clonotype originated in a girl aged 2-10 years with multiple sclerosis. The sample consisted of blood. This chain uses TRBV9 with TRBJ2-1; the D gene could be TRBD1 or TRBD2 (5 bases each). The CDR3 region is CASSVVGTVHEQFF. DNA for the CDR3: TGTGCCAGCAGCGTAGTGGGGACCGTCCATGAGCAGTTCTTC.